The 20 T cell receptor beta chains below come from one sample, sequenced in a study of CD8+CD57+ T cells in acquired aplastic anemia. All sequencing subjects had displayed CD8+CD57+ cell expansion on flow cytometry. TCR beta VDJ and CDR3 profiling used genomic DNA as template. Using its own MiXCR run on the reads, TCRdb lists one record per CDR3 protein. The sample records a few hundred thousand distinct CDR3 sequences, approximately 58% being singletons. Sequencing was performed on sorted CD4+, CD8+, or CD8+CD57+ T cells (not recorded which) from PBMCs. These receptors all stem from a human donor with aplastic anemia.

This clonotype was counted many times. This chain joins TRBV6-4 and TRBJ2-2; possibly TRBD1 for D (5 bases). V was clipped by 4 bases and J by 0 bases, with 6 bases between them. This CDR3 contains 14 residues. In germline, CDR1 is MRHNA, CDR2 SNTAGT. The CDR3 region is CASSVGPNTGELFF. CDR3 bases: TGTGCCAGCAGTGTGGGGCCGAACACCGGGGAGCTGTTTTTT.

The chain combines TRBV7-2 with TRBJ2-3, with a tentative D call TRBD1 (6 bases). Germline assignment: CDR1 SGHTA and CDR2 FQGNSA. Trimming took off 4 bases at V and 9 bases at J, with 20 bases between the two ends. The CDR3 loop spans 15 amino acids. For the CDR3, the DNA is TGTGCCAGCAGCTCAGGGAACAACAGGGTCCACACGCAGTATTTT. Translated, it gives CASSSGNNRVHTQYF.

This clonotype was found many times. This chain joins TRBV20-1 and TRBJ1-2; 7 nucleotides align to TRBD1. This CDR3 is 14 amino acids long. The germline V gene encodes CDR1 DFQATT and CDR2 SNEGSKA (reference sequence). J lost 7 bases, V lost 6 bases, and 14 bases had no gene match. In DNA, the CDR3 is TGCAGTGCCACCCGGGGGCAGGGGGATCGTGGCTACACCTTC. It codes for CSATRGQGDRGYTF.

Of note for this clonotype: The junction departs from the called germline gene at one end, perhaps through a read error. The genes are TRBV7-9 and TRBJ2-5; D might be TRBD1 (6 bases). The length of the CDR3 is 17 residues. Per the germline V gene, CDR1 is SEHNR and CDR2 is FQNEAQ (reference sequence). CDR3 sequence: CASSLAPTGLHQETLYF. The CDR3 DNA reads TGTGCCAGCAGCTTAGCCCCGACAGGACTCCACCAAGAGACCCTGTACTTC.

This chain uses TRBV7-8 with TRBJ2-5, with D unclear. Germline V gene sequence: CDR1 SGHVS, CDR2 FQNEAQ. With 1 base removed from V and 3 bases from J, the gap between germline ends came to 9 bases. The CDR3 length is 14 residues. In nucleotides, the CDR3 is TGTGCCAGCAGCTTAGAACCCAGCGAAGAGACCCAGTACTTC. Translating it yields CASSLEPSEETQYF.

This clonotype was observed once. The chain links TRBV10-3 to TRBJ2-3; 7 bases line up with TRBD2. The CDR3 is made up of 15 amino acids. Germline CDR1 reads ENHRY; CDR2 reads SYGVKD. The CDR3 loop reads CVSLSISGSTDTQYF. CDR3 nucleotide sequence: TGTGTCAGCTTAAGCATTAGCGGGAGCACAGATACGCAGTATTTT.

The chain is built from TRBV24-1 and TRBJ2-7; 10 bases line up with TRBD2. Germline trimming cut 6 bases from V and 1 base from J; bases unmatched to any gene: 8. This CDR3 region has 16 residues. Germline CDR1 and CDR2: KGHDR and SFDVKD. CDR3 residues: CATSPSRTSGSYEQYF. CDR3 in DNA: TGTGCCACCAGTCCATCTCGGACTAGCGGATCCTACGAGCAGTACTTC.

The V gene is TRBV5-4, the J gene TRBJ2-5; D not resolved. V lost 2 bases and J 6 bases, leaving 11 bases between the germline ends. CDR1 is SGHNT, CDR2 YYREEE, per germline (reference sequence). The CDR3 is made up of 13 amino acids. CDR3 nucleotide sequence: TGTGCCAGCAGCTTAAAAGAAGGGAAGACCCAGTACTTC. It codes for CASSLKEGKTQYF.

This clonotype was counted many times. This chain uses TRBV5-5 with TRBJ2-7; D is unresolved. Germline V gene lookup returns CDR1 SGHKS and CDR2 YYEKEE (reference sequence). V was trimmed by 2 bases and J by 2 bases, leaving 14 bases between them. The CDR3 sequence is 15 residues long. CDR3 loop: CASSFVALRTYEQYF. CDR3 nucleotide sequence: TGTGCCAGCAGCTTCGTGGCCCTGCGGACCTACGAGCAGTACTTC.

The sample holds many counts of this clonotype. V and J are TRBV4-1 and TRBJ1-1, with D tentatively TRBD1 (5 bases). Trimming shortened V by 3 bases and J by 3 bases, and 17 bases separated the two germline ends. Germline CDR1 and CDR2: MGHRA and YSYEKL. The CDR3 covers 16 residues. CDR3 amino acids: CASSQSRGERDTEAFF. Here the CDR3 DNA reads TGCGCCAGCAGCCAGTCGCGGGGGGAGAGAGACACTGAAGCTTTCTTT.

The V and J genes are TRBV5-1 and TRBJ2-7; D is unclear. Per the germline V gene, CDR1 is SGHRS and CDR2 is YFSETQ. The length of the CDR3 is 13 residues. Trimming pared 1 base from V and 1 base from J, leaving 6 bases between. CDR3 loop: CASSLPPSYEQYF. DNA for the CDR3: TGCGCCAGCAGCTTGCCACCATCCTACGAGCAGTACTTC.

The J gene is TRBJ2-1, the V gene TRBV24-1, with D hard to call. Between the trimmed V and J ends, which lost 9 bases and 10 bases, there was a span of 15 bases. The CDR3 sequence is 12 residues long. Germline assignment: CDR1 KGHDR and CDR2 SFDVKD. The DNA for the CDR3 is TGTGCCACCGACGACAAAATCGGGGAGCAGTTCTTC. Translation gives CATDDKIGEQFF.

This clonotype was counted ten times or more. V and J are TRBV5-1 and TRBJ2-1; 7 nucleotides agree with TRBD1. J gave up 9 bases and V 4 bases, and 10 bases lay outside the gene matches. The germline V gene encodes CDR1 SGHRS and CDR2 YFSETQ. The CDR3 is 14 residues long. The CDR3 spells CASSLGQDGGEQFF. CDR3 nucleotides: TGCGCCAGCAGCCTAGGACAGGATGGGGGTGAGCAGTTCTTC.

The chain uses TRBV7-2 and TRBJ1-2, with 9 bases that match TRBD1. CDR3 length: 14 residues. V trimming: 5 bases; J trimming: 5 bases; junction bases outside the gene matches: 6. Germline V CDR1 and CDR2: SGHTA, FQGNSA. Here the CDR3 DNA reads TGTGCCAGCAGCCCATTGGGGACAGGGTATGGCTACACCTTC. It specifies CASSPLGTGYGYTF. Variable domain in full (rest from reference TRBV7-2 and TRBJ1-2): GAGVSQSPSNKVTEKGKDVELRCDPISGHTALYWYRQSLGQGLEFLIYFQGNSAPDKSGLPSDRFSAERTGGSVSTLTIQRTQQEDSAVYLCASSPLGTGYGYTFGSGTRLTVV.

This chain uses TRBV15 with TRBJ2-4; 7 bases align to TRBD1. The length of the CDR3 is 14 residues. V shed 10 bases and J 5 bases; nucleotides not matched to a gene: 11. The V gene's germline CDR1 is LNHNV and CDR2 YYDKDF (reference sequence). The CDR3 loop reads CASSPSGTENIQYF. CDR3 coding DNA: TGTGCCAGCTCACCTTCCGGGACAGAAAACATTCAGTACTTC.

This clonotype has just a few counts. CDR3 bases: TGTGCCAGCAGGCAGGGATCGCACACTGAAGCTTTCTTT. Its translation: CASRQGSHTEAFF. The chain carries TRBV2 and TRBJ1-1; a weak D match, TRBD1 (5 bases). The germline V gene has CDR1 SNHLY and CDR2 FYNNEI. V lost 6 bases, J lost 3 bases, and 11 bases lay in between. The CDR3 totals 13 residues.

The DNA of the CDR3 is TGCGCCAGCAGTGAGTCTCCGGGGGCCTACGAGCAGTACTTC. Protein: CASSESPGAYEQYF. This chain links TRBV10-1 with TRBJ2-7, with a weak D call TRBD2 (6 bases). The germline V gene encodes CDR1 WNHNN and CDR2 SYGVQD (reference sequence). CDR3 length: 14 residues. V lost 0 bases, J lost 2 bases, and 8 bases lay in between.

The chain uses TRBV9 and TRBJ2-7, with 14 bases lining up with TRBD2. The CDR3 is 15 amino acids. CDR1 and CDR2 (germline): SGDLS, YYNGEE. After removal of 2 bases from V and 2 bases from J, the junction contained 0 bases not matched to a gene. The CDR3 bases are TGTGCCAGCAGCGTGGGACTAGCGGGAGCCTACGAGCAGTACTTC. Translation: CASSVGLAGAYEQYF.

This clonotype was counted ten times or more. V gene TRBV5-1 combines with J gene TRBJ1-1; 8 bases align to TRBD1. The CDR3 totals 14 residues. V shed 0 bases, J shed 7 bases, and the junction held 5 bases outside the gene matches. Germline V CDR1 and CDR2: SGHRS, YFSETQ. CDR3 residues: CASSLDFTGGEAFF. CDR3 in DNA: TGCGCCAGCAGCTTGGATTTTACAGGGGGTGAAGCTTTCTTT. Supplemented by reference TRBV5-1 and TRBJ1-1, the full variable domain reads KAGVTQTPRYLIKTRGQQVTLSCSPISGHRSVSWYQQTPGQGLQFLFEYFSETQRNKGNFPGRFSGRQFSNSRSEMNVSTLELGDSALYLCASSLDFTGGEAFFGQGTRLTVV.

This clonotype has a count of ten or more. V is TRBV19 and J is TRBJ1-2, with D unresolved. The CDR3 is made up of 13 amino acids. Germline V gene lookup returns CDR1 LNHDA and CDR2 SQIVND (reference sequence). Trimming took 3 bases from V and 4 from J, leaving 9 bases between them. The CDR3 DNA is TGTGCCAGTAGTATTGGCCCGGGCTATGGCTACACCTTC. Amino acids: CASSIGPGYGYTF.